A selection of T cell receptor beta chains follows, all from one sample in a study of T cell repertoires in cytomegalovirus infection. In TCRdb, the reads were re-called with MiXCR into one record per CDR3 protein. The sample lists around 280,000 distinct CDR3 sequences, about 9.1% seen once, with 2.5% in the top ten. The sequencing input was PBMCs. All receptors come from a human donor in good health (CMV status not recorded). Some clones in this sample may be carry-over from other donors' samples. Both conserved end residues are part of each CDR3. D genes are given only for firm matches. Some rows mark clone size as missing; the rest say once, few, many or name a class of expanded clone.

>many|TRBV20-1|TRBJ2-3|TRBD2
CSAPPSGGAHTQYF
TGCAGTGCGCCTCCTAGCGGGGGGGCTCATACGCAGTATTTT
>few|TRBV29-1|TRBJ2-2|.
CSVREQPNTGELFF
TGCAGCGTGAGGGAACAGCCGAACACCGGGGAGCTGTTTTTT
>many|TRBV20-1|TRBJ2-1|.
CSARAPGFNEQFF
TGCAGTGCTAGGGCCCCGGGGTTCAATGAGCAGTTCTTC
>many|TRBV7-9|TRBJ1-4|.
CASSPGRSNEKLFF
TGTGCCAGCAGCCCGGGACGGTCAAATGAAAAACTGTTTTTT
>many|TRBV20-1|TRBJ1-5|.
CSASGSTSNQPQHF
TGCAGTGCTAGTGGGAGTACGAGCAATCAGCCCCAGCATTTT
>few|TRBV28|TRBJ1-1|TRBD1
CASTLQGLKAFF
TGTGCCAGCACCCTACAGGGGCTGAAAGCTTTCTTT
>few|TRBV20-1|TRBJ2-1|TRBD2
CSAREKRGARDEQFF
TGCAGTGCTAGAGAAAAGCGGGGGGCGAGGGATGAGCAGTTCTTC
>.|TRBV20-1|TRBJ2-5|.
CSARGAEYQETQYF
TGCAGTGCTAGAGGAGCGGAGTACCAAGAGACCCAGTACTTC
>few|TRBV5-8|TRBJ2-1|.
CASSSPTGIPYNEQFF
TGTGCCAGCAGCTCCCCTACAGGGATTCCCTACAATGAGCAGTTCTTC
>many|TRBV20-1|TRBJ1-1|TRBD1
CSARVPGGNTEAFF
TGCAGTGCTAGAGTCCCAGGGGGGAACACTGAAGCTTTCTTT
>many|TRBV12-3/TRBV12-4|TRBJ1-2|.
CASSLGRRINYGYTF
TGTGCCAGCAGCCTAGGTAGACGGATAAACTATGGCTACACCTTC
>many|TRBV12-3/TRBV12-4|TRBJ1-2|.
CASSLRPPGGYTF
TGTGCCAGCAGTTTACGCCCCCCGGGTGGCTACACCTTC
>many|TRBV7-9|TRBJ2-3|TRBD2
CAGLGGALTDTQYF
TGTGCCGGACTAGGTGGTGCCCTCACAGATACGCAGTATTTT
>many|TRBV7-2|TRBJ1-5|.
CASSLVAGSNSNQPQHF
TGTGCCAGCAGCTTAGTAGCAGGGTCTAATAGCAATCAGCCCCAGCATTTT
>.|TRBV29-1|TRBJ2-5|.
CSGAGTNRQETQYF
TGCAGCGGAGCCGGGACAAACAGACAAGAGACCCAGTACTTC
>many|TRBV7-2|TRBJ1-4|TRBD1
CASSRNRGTNEKLFF
TGTGCCAGCAGCCGGAACAGGGGAACTAATGAAAAACTGTTTTTT
>many|TRBV7-2|TRBJ2-7|.
CASSFSSTYEQYF
TGTGCCAGCAGCTTTTCCAGCACCTACGAGCAGTACTTC
>.|TRBV4-3|TRBJ2-3|.
CASSQDSLGDTQYF
TGCGCCAGCAGCCAAGATTCCCTGGGAGATACGCAGTATTTT
>many|TRBV13|TRBJ2-7|.
CASSLGGGNNYEQYF
TGTGCCAGCAGCTTAGGAGGTGGGAACAACTACGAGCAGTACTTC
>many|TRBV5-6|TRBJ1-1|.
CASSLTLGHSGTEAFF
TGTGCCAGCAGCTTGACCCTGGGACATAGCGGCACTGAAGCTTTCTTT
>many|TRBV19|TRBJ1-1|.
CASSIRGTGKAEAFF
TGTGCCAGTAGTATCCGGGGAACAGGGAAGGCTGAAGCTTTCTTT
>many|TRBV10-3|TRBJ2-5|TRBD2
CAISDPGLAGKQETQYF
TGTGCCATCAGTGACCCTGGACTAGCGGGGAAGCAAGAGACCCAGTACTTC